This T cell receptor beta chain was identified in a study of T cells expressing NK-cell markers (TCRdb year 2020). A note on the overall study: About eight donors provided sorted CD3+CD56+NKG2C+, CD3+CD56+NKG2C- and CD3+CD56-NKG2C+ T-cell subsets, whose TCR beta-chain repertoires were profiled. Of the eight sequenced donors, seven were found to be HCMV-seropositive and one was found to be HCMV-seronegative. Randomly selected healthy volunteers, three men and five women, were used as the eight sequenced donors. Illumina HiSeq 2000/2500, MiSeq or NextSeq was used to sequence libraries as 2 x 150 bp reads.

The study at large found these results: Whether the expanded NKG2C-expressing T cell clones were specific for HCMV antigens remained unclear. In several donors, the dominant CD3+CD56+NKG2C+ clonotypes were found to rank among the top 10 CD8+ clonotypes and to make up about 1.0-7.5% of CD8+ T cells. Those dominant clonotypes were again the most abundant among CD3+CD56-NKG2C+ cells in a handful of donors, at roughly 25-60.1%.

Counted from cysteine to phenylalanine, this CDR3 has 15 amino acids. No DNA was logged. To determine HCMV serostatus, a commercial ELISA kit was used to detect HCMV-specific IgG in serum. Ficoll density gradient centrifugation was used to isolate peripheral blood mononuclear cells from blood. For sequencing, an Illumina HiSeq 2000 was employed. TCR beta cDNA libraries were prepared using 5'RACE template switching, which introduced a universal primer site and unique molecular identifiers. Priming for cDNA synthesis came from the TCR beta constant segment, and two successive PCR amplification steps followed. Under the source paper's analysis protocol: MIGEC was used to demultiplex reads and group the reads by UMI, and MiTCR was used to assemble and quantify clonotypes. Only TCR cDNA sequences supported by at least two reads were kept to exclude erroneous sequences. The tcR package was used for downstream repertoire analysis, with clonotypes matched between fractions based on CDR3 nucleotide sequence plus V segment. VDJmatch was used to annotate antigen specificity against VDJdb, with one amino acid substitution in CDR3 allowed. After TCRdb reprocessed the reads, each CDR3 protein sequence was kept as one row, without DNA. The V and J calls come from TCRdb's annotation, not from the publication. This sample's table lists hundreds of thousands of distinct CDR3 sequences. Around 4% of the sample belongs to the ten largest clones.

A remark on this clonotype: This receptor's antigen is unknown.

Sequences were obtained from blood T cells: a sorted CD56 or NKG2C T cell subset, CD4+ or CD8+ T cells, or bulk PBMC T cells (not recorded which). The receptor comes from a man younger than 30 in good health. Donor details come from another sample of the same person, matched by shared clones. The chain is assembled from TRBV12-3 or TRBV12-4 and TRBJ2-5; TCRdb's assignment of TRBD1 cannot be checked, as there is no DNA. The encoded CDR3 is CASSLSLGRGETQYF.